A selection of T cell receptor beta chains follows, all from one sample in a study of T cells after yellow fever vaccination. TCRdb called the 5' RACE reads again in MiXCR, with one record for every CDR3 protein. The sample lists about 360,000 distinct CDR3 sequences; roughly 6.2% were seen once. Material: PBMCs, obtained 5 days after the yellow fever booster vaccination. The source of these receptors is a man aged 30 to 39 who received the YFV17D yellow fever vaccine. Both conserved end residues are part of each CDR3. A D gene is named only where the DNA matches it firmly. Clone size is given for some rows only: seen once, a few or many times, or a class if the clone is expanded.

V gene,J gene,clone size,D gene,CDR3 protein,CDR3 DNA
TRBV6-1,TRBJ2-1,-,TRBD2,CAHQGREGRNEQFF,TGTGCCCACCAAGGGCGGGAGGGTCGCAATGAGCAGTTCTTC
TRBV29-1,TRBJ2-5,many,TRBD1,CSVGGGAPETQYF,TGCAGCGTTGGAGGGGGCGCGCCAGAGACCCAGTACTTC
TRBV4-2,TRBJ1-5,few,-,CASSLEGTAISYSNQPQHF,TGTGCCAGCAGCCTCGAAGGGACCGCGATCTCCTATAGCAATCAGCCCCAGCATTTT
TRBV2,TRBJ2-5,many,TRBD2,CATSGLAETQYF,TGTGCCACCAGCGGACTAGCGGAGACCCAGTACTTC
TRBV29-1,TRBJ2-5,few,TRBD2,CSVDGTSGRQETQYF,TGCAGCGTGGACGGGACTAGCGGGAGGCAAGAGACCCAGTACTTC
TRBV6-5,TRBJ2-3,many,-,CASSWKTPLATDTQYF,TGTGCCAGCAGTTGGAAGACGCCTCTGGCCACAGATACGCAGTATTTT
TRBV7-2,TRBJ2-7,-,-,CASSLGRGRYEQYF,TGTGCCAGCAGCTTAGGGCGGGGGCGTTACGAGCAGTACTTC
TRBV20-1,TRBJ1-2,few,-,CSAPTGAVYGYTF,TGCAGTGCACCCACGGGGGCCGTCTATGGCTACACCTTC
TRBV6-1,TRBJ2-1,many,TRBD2,CASSGSGGRSYNEQFF,TGTGCCAGCAGCGGCTCTGGCGGGAGGTCCTACAATGAGCAGTTCTTC
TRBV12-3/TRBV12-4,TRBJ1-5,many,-,CASAPEYGNQPQHF,TGTGCCAGCGCTCCAGAATACGGCAATCAGCCCCAGCATTTT
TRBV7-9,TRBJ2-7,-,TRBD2,CASSPSSSGSYEQYF,TGTGCCAGCAGCCCCTCCTCCAGCGGGAGTTACGAGCAGTACTTC
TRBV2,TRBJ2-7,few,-,CASNFDEPYEQYF,TGTGCCAGCAATTTCGACGAACCCTACGAGCAGTACTTC
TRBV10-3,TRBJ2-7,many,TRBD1,CAINGGQGASYEQYF,TGTGCCATCAACGGAGGGCAGGGGGCGTCCTACGAGCAGTACTTC
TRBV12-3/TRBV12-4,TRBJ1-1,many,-,CASSLAALNTEAFF,TGTGCCAGCAGTTTAGCAGCCTTGAACACTGAAGCTTTCTTT
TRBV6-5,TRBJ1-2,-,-,CASSYLTGPPYGYTF,TGTGCCAGCAGTTACTTGACAGGACCCCCCTATGGCTACACCTTC
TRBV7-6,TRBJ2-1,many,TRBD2,CASSLPGGGEQFF,TGTGCCAGCAGCTTACCGGGGGGGGGTGAGCAGTTCTTC
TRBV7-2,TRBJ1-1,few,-,CASSLVKLTNTEAFF,TGTGCCAGCAGCTTAGTTAAGTTAACCAACACTGAAGCTTTCTTT
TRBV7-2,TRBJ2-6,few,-,CASTPDPRYSGANVLTF,TGTGCCAGCACCCCAGATCCCCGATACTCTGGGGCCAACGTCCTGACTTTC
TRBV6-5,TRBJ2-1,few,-,CASSYSESSYNEQFF,TGTGCCAGCAGTTATAGCGAAAGCTCCTACAATGAGCAGTTCTTC
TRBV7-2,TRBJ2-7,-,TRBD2,CASSSVTGGTYEQYF,TGTGCCAGCAGCTCAGTAACGGGAGGTACCTACGAGCAGTACTTC